The clone carrying this TCR beta chain was counted between two and nine times. The antigen is undetermined. Sequencing used cDNA as its template, made by extracting RNA and reverse transcribing it. Data came from immunoSEQ multiplex PCR; TCRdb stores just in-frame clones and leaves some out. This table holds 150,000 to 200,000 clones, 60% found once. This sample was included in a study of CD8+ T cells in alopecia areata. Findings of the study overall: Many expanded lesional clones stayed in scalp and blood while on tofacitinib.

The sample's treatment: oral pan-JAK inhibitor, 5-10 mg twice daily. Patients with alopecia areata provided lesional scalp punch biopsies as well as peripheral blood. V was clipped by 3 bases and J by 3 bases; unmatched bases: 3. This CDR3 has 15 amino acids. Germline V gives CDR1 LGHNA, CDR2 YSLEER. This clonotype was sampled from a human donor with alopecia areata. The chain uses TRBV4-3 and TRBJ1-5, with 9 nucleotides matching TRBD1. The specimen was CD4+ T cells sorted from blood, collected at week 24, from a patient treated with tofacitinib. The CDR3 DNA reads as TGCGCCAGCAGCCAGGGGACAGGGAACAATCAGCCCCAGCATTTT. Translated, it gives CASSQGTGNNQPQHF.